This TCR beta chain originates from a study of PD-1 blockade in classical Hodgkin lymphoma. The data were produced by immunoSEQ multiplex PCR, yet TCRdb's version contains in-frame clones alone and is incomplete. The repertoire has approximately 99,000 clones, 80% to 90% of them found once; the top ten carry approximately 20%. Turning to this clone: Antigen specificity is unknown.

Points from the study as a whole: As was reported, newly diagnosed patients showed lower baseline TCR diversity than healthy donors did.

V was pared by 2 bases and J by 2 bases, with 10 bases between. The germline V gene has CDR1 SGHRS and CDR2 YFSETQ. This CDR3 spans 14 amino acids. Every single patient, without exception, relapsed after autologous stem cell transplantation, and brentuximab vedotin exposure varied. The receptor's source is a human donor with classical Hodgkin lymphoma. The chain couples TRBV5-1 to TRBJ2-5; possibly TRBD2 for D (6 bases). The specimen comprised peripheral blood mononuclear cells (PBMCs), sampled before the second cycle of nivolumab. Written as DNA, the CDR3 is TGCGCCAGCAGCTTCGGGGGAAATCAAGAGACCCAGTACTTC. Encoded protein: CASSFGGNQETQYF.